This TCR beta chain was obtained from a study of siplizumab effects on memory and regulatory T cells (dated by TCRdb to the late 2010s). At the level of the whole study: The study examined how the anti-CD2 antibody siplizumab affects alloreactive T-cell subsets in allogeneic mixed lymphocyte reactions built from human PBMCs. Beyond this particular receptor, the publication reports: In reactions with siplizumab, an average of roughly 70% of mappable alloreactive CD4+ clones were Treg-derived, compared with around 30% in control reactions. Greater diversity appeared to be present in unstimulated naive T cells than in memory T cells, and a substantial contribution to the alloresponse seemed to be made by naive cells. Whether proliferating Tregs from siplizumab cultures were suppressive was not functionally confirmed. Siplizumab significantly reduced the cumulative frequency of alloreactive sequences traceable to unstimulated CD4+ memory T cells. Sequences below about 10^-5 frequency were poorly captured, so only a minor fraction of alloreactive clones could be mapped to unstimulated subsets. A naive or memory phenotype could not be assigned to roughly 80-97% of proliferating CD4+ or CD8+ clones.

The CDR3 runs 15 residues from the cysteine to the phenylalanine. This entry keeps only the CDR3 DNA: 45 bases, framed from base 1. CDR1 LNHDA and CDR2 SQIVND were looked up in the germline V gene (reference sequence). Trimming takes 4 bases from V and 2 bases from J, and the germline ends sit 13 bases apart. Sorted unstimulated T cells, along with proliferating T cells recovered from mixed lymphocyte reactions, underwent TCRbeta CDR3 sequencing. Fresh whole blood from approximately ten HLA-typed healthy donors was used to isolate PBMCs. To map where alloreactive clones came from, unstimulated CD4+ non-regulatory T cells were FACS-sorted. Library preparation was by the immunoSEQ multiplex PCR assay. Some 100,000 TCR templates per sample were assayed by the deep sequencing platform. Genomic DNA extracted from sorted T cells was used for TCRbeta CDR3 sequencing. On the authors' methods: The R programming language was used for clonal analysis of TCRbeta CDR3 data. Alloreactive CD4+ and CD8+ clones were defined by comparing unstimulated samples with post-reaction CFSE-low samples. Alloreactive CD4+ clones were assigned to regulatory or non-regulatory origin by matching sequences to sorted unstimulated Treg and non-Treg repertoires. Drawn from immuneACCESS, this table holds only the in-frame rearrangements with V and J called that TCRdb kept. Clones are partly lost; checked studies trace under half to an unresolved V gene and leave the rest unexplained. The DNA was the basis for D and trimming; V, J and clone size are from that table. The sample profile shows approximately 100,000 clones; approximately 92% of them were found once. Of the sample, around 0.15% falls within the top ten clones.

This clone was seen once. Its antigen is not yet known. Base qualities are missing; no much larger clone stands one base away. This clonotype originated in a human donor in good health. The receptor chain draws on TRBV19 and TRBJ2-3; confidence is insufficient to name the D gene. The sequencing input was non-Treg CD4+ T cells sorted from blood. In light of the paper, this sample's cell subset or site label describes: FACS-sorted unstimulated CD4+ non-regulatory T cells. The CDR3 corresponds to CASSTPLGYTDTQYF. Read as DNA, the sequence is TGTGCCAGTAGTACCCCCCTAGGGTACACAGATACGCAGTATTTT. Outside the CDR3, residues come from the reference TRBV19 and TRBJ2-3 proteins, so the full variable domain is: DGGITQSPKYLFRKEGQNVTLSCEQNLNHDAMYWYRQDPGQGLRLIYYSQIVNDFQKGDIAEGYSVSREKKESFPLTVTSAQKNPTAFYLCASSTPLGYTDTQYFGPGTRLTVL.